The 29 T cell receptor beta chains listed next were all sequenced from one sample in a study of T cells in Graves' hyperthyroidism and ophthalmopathy. Template material for amplifying TCR beta CDR3 regions consisted of RNA transcripts. The HTBI primer set served for first-round RT-PCR of the TCR CDR3. TCRdb re-analysed the multiplex PCR reads in MiXCR, keeping a single row per CDR3 protein. Here the sample spans about 530,000 distinct CDR3 sequences, 15% to 20% being singletons. The sequenced sample consisted of blood. Source of these receptors: a woman under 30 with Graves' ophthalmopathy.

This chain connects TRBV19 to TRBJ1-5; unclear D gene. From germline, CDR1 is LNHDA and CDR2 SQIVND (reference sequence). The CDR3 is 15 amino acids. Trimming removed 1 base at V and 0 bases at J, with 7 bases between. CDR3 in DNA: TGTGCCAGTAGTATAGTAGACATTAGCAATCAGCCCCAGCATTTT. It encodes CASSIVDISNQPQHF.

The V call is TRBV6-5, the J call TRBJ2-5, with D perhaps being TRBD1 or TRBD2 (5 bases each). The germline V gene has CDR1 MNHEY and CDR2 SVGAGI. CDR3 size: 16 residues. Trimming left V 2 bases short and J 6 bases short, with 19 bases between. The CDR3 is CASSYGTPDSAKTQYF. CDR3 DNA: TGTGCCAGCAGTTACGGGACCCCTGATAGTGCGAAGACCCAGTACTTC.

This chain links TRBV6-1 with TRBJ2-5; the match to TRBD1 covers 10 bases. The CDR3 totals 14 residues. Germline assignment: CDR1 MNHNS and CDR2 SASEGT. V shed 7 bases, J shed 6 bases, and the junction held 8 bases outside the gene matches. CDR3 DNA: TGTGCCAGCAAATCTGGGACAGGGGTAAAGACCCAGTACTTC. It is translated as CASKSGTGVKTQYF.

The chain links TRBV9 to TRBJ1-1; the D gene is possibly TRBD1 (6 bases). Trimming removed 7 bases at V and 1 base at J, with 20 bases between. Germline V gives CDR1 SGDLS, CDR2 YYNGEE. CDR3 length: 16 residues. The CDR3 region is CASLSPGQLKNTEAFF. The CDR3 coding sequence is TGTGCCAGCCTCTCTCCGGGACAACTGAAGAACACTGAAGCTTTCTTT.

The genes are TRBV7-9 and TRBJ2-6; D gene ambiguous. Germline V gene sequence: CDR1 SEHNR, CDR2 FQNEAQ (reference sequence). With 4 bases removed from V and 0 bases from J, the gap between germline ends came to 7 bases. CDR3 length equals 15 residues. CDR3 coding DNA: TGTGCCAGCAGCTCGGTTCCCTCTGGGGCCAACGTCCTGACTTTC. It encodes CASSSVPSGANVLTF.

This clonotype has a count of ten or more. The J gene is TRBJ1-1, the V gene TRBV6-6, with unresolved D. CDR1 MNHNY and CDR2 SVGAGI come from the germline V gene (reference sequence). The CDR3 length is 15 residues. V was trimmed by 1 base and J by 2 bases, leaving 11 bases between them. CDR3 bases: TGTGCCAGCAGTTACTACCCCCCTAGTAACACTGAAGCTTTCTTT. Translating gives CASSYYPPSNTEAFF.

The chain has TRBV29-1 and TRBJ2-7; 13 bases are shared with TRBD2. Germline CDR1 reads SQVTM; CDR2 reads ANQGSEA. V was clipped by 1 base and J by 6 bases; unmatched bases: 6. This CDR3 spans 15 amino acids. CDR3 sequence reads: CSVEGVGLAGAEQYF. The CDR3 nucleotides read TGCAGCGTTGAAGGCGTTGGACTAGCGGGAGCCGAGCAGTACTTC.

Worth noting for this clonotype: Possible read error: a much larger clone is one base away. The CDR3 nucleotides are TGTGCCAGCAGCTTAGCGGGCCCGGACACCGGGGAGCTGTTTTTT. It codes for CASSLAGPDTGELFF. V is TRBV5-4 and J is TRBJ2-2; the D gene is possibly TRBD2 (6 bases). Trimming took 2 bases from V and 3 from J, leaving 11 bases between them. The CDR3 totals 15 residues. In germline, CDR1 is SGHNT, CDR2 YYREEE (reference sequence).

This chain joins TRBV6-1 and TRBJ2-2; D uncertain. CDR3 size: 14 residues. V lost 8 bases, J lost 6 bases, and 16 bases lay in between. The germline V gene encodes CDR1 MNHNS and CDR2 SASEGT. The DNA for the CDR3 is TGTGCCAGCTTCCCCAGACGGCCTCCCGGGGAGCTGTTTTTT. It is translated as CASFPRRPPGELFF.

Points on this clonotype: A much larger clone lies a single base off, so this may be a read error. This chain's CDR3 is CAWVGNYEQYF. CDR3 sequence (DNA): TGTGCCTGGGTGGGGAACTACGAGCAGTACTTC. The chain has TRBV30 and TRBJ2-7; D not resolved. V shed 5 bases and J shed 3 bases, with 8 bases lying between them. This CDR3 has 11 amino acids. Germline values: CDR1 GTSNPN, CDR2 SVGIG (reference sequence).

This clonotype appeared many times. This rearrangement joins TRBV28 to TRBJ2-1; D is perhaps TRBD2 (6 bases). V was shortened by 5 bases and J by 4 bases, with 18 bases between the two germline ends. The germline CDR1 and CDR2 sequences are MDHEN and SYDVKM. CDR3 length equals 16 residues. Written as DNA, the CDR3 is TGTGCCAGCAGTCCAGGGACTCCCCGTAGATACAATGAGCAGTTCTTC. It yields the protein CASSPGTPRRYNEQFF.

Ten or more counts support this clonotype. This chain joins TRBV30 and TRBJ2-3; D remains ambiguous. Trimming left V 0 bases short and J 0 bases short, with 7 bases between. This CDR3 spans 14 amino acids. Germline V lookup: CDR1 GTSNPN, CDR2 SVGIG (reference sequence). The CDR3 DNA reads TGTGCCTGGAGTGTACCCTCGAGCACAGATACGCAGTATTTT. The encoded protein is CAWSVPSSTDTQYF. Combining the CDR3 with reference TRBV30 and TRBJ2-3 gives the whole variable domain SQTIHQWPATLVQPVGSPLSLECTVEGTSNPNLYWYRQAAGRGLQLLFYSVGIGQISSEVPQNLSASRPQDRQFILSSKKLLLSDSGFYLCAWSVPSSTDTQYFGPGTRLTVL.

This clonotype appeared many times. The CDR3 DNA is TGTGCCATCAGTCTTGACGGGGGGGGGGAGTACAATGAGCAGTTCTTC. Protein product: CAISLDGGGEYNEQFF. The J gene is TRBJ2-1, the V gene TRBV10-3; 8 bases line up with TRBD2. CDR3 length equals 16 residues. Germline values: CDR1 ENHRY, CDR2 SYGVKD. V dropped 5 bases and J dropped 4; count of bases not matched to a gene: 10.

In its sample, this clonotype was seen many times. This chain connects TRBV3-1 to TRBJ2-1; D is uncertain. Between the trimmed V and J ends, which lost 4 bases and 1 base, there was a span of 8 bases. There are 14 residues in the CDR3. Germline CDR1 LGHDT, CDR2 YNNKEL (reference sequence). CDR3 bases: TGTGCCAGCAGCCTAATAGGGTCCTACAATGAGCAGTTCTTC. It translates to CASSLIGSYNEQFF.

This clonotype was seen repeatedly, ten times or more. The chain has TRBV11-3 and TRBJ2-6; no clear D gene. V lost 3 bases and J 4 bases, leaving 10 bases between the germline ends. The CDR3 runs to 15 residues. From germline, CDR1 is SGHNT and CDR2 YENEEA. CDR3 in DNA: TGTGCCAGCAGCTTTGGGCCAGCCGGGGCCAACGTCCTGACTTTC. Translation: CASSFGPAGANVLTF.

This clonotype turned up a few times. The CDR3 sequence is CASSLNTGSETQYF. The CDR3 nucleotides are TGCGCCAGCAGCTTGAATACGGGCTCGGAGACCCAGTACTTC. The chain combines TRBV5-1 with TRBJ2-5; D remains ambiguous. V was trimmed by 1 base and J by 5 bases, leaving 12 bases between them. CDR1 is SGHRS, CDR2 YFSETQ, per germline. The CDR3 consists of 14 residues. Full variable domain (rest looked up from reference TRBV5-1 and TRBJ2-5): KAGVTQTPRYLIKTRGQQVTLSCSPISGHRSVSWYQQTPGQGLQFLFEYFSETQRNKGNFPGRFSGRQFSNSRSEMNVSTLELGDSALYLCASSLNTGSETQYFGPGTRLLVL.

The rearrangement joins TRBV9 to TRBJ2-3, with unresolved D. This CDR3 region has 14 residues. V shed 0 bases and J shed 3 bases, with 8 bases lying between them. The germline V gene has CDR1 SGDLS and CDR2 YYNGEE. CDR3: CASSVALPTDTQYF. The CDR3 DNA reads as TGTGCCAGCAGCGTAGCTTTGCCTACAGATACGCAGTATTTT.

V usage is TRBV7-3 and J usage is TRBJ2-1; 14 bases line up with TRBD2. Germline V lookup: CDR1 SGHTA, CDR2 FQGTGA. This CDR3 is built from 17 residues. V lost 4 bases, J lost 9 bases, and 11 bases stayed unmatched. The CDR3 coding sequence is TGTGCCAGCAGCTCCGCCCTTGGGACTAGCGGGAGTGTTGAGCAGTTCTTC. Translated: CASSSALGTSGSVEQFF.

This clonotype showed up many times. One end of the junction varies from germline; a read error may be responsible. This chain joins TRBV7-3 and TRBJ2-2; a possible D gene is TRBD1 (6 bases). CDR1 is SGHTA and CDR2 is FQGTGA in the germline V gene. The CDR3 is made up of 13 amino acids. The CDR3 DNA reads TGTGCCAGCAGCATAACAGGGAACGGGGAGCTGTTTTTT. As protein: CASSITGNGELFF.

This clonotype has more than one count but fewer than ten. The chain is built from TRBV20-1 and TRBJ1-6; a weak D match, TRBD1 (5 bases). V was shortened by 0 bases and J by 9 bases, with 15 bases between the two germline ends. CDR1 DFQATT and CDR2 SNEGSKA come from the germline V gene (reference sequence). The CDR3 extends over 15 amino acids. The CDR3 DNA is TGCAGTGCTAGAGAGTTTACGGGGGGTGCTTCACCCCTCCACTTT. Translated, it gives CSAREFTGGASPLHF.

This clonotype was seen many times. The J gene is TRBJ2-1, the V gene TRBV7-3, with 11 bases matching TRBD2. Germline loops: CDR1 SGHTA, CDR2 FQGTGA. The CDR3 has 15 residues. Trimming removed 5 bases from V and 4 bases from J; junction bases left unmatched: 4. CDR3 protein: CASSLGLAVYNEQFF. The CDR3 bases are TGTGCCAGCAGCCTGGGACTAGCGGTTTACAATGAGCAGTTCTTC.

This clonotype was counted a few times. The rearrangement links TRBV30 to TRBJ2-7; TRBD1 is a possible D gene (6 bases). Germline values: CDR1 GTSNPN, CDR2 SVGIG (reference sequence). Trimming took 1 base from V and 1 from J, leaving 8 bases between them. This CDR3 spans 13 amino acids. CDR3 region: CAWSEDRSYEQYF. The CDR3, as DNA: TGTGCCTGGAGTGAGGACAGATCCTACGAGCAGTACTTC.

The gene calls are TRBV11-2 and TRBJ1-3, with TRBD1 matching over 7 bases. Germline CDR1 reads SGHAT; CDR2 reads FQNNGV. V lost 5 bases and J lost 7; bases outside the gene matches: 11. CDR3 length: 15 residues. In DNA form, the CDR3 reads TGTGCCAGCAGCCCGCGACAGGGACTGGGGAACACCATATATTTT. Protein sequence: CASSPRQGLGNTIYF.

On this clonotype itself: A much larger clone differs from this one at a single base, so this may be a read error. The chain carries TRBV7-6 and TRBJ1-4; D not resolved. The ends were cut back, 5 bases at V and 3 bases at J, with 10 bases in the middle. Germline CDR1 is SGHVS and CDR2 is FNYEAQ. The CDR3 extends over 14 amino acids. The CDR3 region has the DNA TGTGCCAGCAGCAACAGTGGAGCTAATGAAAAACTGTTTTTT. Its translation: CASSNSGANEKLFF.

This clonotype was seen a handful of times. The chain links TRBV6-1 to TRBJ1-1, with D possibly TRBD1 on 5 matching bases. The CDR3 loop spans 17 amino acids. V dropped 7 bases and J dropped 0 bases, with 21 bases sitting between them. CDR1 is MNHNS, CDR2 SASEGT, per germline. The CDR3 loop reads CASTESVRTRLNTEAFF. In DNA form, the CDR3 reads TGTGCCAGCACCGAATCCGTCCGGACAAGGCTGAACACTGAAGCTTTCTTT.

This sequence joins TRBV6-2 or TRBV6-3 and TRBJ2-1; 8 positions match TRBD2. Germline values: CDR1 MNHEY, CDR2 SVGEGT. J gave up 14 bases and V 4 bases, and 19 bases lay outside the gene matches. The CDR3 spans 16 residues. The DNA for the CDR3 is TGTGCCAGCAGTTCTAACCTAATTATGGCGGGGGGATGGGAGTTCTTC. Translation gives CASSSNLIMAGGWEFF.

This clonotype was observed many times. The CDR3 region is CASSVSIAGEEETQYF. The CDR3 coding sequence is TGTGCCAGCAGTGTTTCCATAGCGGGGGAGGAAGAGACCCAGTACTTC. The rearrangement uses TRBV2 and TRBJ2-5; 9 bases are a match to TRBD2. The germline V gene encodes CDR1 SNHLY and CDR2 FYNNEI. The CDR3 runs to 16 residues. V shed 4 bases and J 3 bases; nucleotides not matched to a gene: 9.

Many counts were recorded for this clonotype. The J gene is TRBJ2-1, the V gene TRBV28, with 8 bases identical to TRBD1. Germline-derived CDR1 and CDR2 are MDHEN and SYDVKM. V shed 5 bases and J 6 bases; nucleotides not matched to a gene: 12. The length of the CDR3 is 16 residues. Here the CDR3 reads CASSTSGTGPTNEQFF. DNA for the CDR3: TGTGCCAGCAGTACTTCCGGGACAGGCCCTACCAATGAGCAGTTCTTC.

This chain connects TRBV6-2 or TRBV6-3 to TRBJ1-2; D uncertain. The length of the CDR3 is 12 residues. Looked up from germline, CDR1 is MNHEY and CDR2 is SVGEGT. V lost 6 bases, J lost 8 bases, and 13 bases lay in between. CDR3 in DNA: TGTGCCAGCAGGGCCGTCGAGAGGGGCTACACCTTC. Protein: CASRAVERGYTF.